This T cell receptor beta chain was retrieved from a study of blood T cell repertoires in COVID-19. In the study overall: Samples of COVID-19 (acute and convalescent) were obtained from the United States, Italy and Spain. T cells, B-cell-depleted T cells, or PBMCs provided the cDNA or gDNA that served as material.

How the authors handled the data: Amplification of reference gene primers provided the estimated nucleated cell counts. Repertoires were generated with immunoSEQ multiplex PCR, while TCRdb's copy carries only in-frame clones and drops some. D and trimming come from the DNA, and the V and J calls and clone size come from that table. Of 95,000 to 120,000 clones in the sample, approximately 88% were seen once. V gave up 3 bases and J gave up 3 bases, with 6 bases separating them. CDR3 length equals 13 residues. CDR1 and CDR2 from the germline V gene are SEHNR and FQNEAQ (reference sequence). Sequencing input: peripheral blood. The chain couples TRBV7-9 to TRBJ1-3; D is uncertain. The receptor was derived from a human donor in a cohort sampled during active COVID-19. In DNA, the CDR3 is TGTGCCAGCAGCTTGCAGGATGGAAACACCATATATTTT. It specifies CASSLQDGNTIYF.